This T cell receptor beta chain was sequenced in a study of T-cell reconstitution after alpha-beta-depleted transplantation in children. Study-wide findings and caveats: Surviving recipient T cells and thymic progenitors accounted for the high day-60 TCRbeta diversity observed in some patients. Alpha-beta T cells present about two months after transplant were reported to originate from several hundred expanded graft clones. T-cell counts and diversity at one year following transplant were attributed mainly to newly produced T cells.

This clonotype was counted many times. Its antigen remains unidentified. Preparing the TCRbeta library involved the use of unique molecular identifiers. TCRdb redid the calling of the PCR reads with MiXCR, one entry per CDR3 protein. The sample shows 300,000 to 350,000 distinct CDR3 sequences, around 15% of them seen only once. The CDR3 runs 12 residues. The germline gives CDR1 SEHNR, CDR2 FQNEAQ (reference sequence). V was pared by 2 bases and J by 7 bases, with 6 bases between. The sequences come from PBMCs, mostly from graft donor cells, collected 360 days after TCRalphabeta/CD19-depleted stem cell transplant. The receptor was isolated from a male patient between 2 and 10 years old who had a stem cell transplant for acute lymphoblastic leukemia, so the T cells may come from the graft donor. This chain connects TRBV7-9 to TRBJ2-1; D gene ambiguous. CDR3 in amino acids: CASSLTGNEQFF. For the CDR3, the DNA is TGTGCCAGCAGCTTAACCGGAAATGAGCAGTTCTTC.